This is a list of T cell receptor beta chains from one sample in a study of T cell responses to AZD1222 COVID-19 vaccine. Method: immunoSEQ multiplex PCR; TCRdb's copy keeps in-frame clones and lacks some. The sample has approximately 80,000 clones, 88% seen once. Sequenced here: peripheral blood, sampled on day 0 of MenACWY control vaccination. All receptors come from an adult in good health. The CDR3 runs from the conserved cysteine through the conserved F or W. The D gene is left open where the match is weak. Only some rows state a clone size, as once, few, many or a class for expanded clones.

V,J,D,size,DNA,CDR3
TRBV11-3,TRBJ1-3,-,-,TGTGCCAGCAGCTTAGTCGGTTTGACAGAGCACTCTGGAAACACCATATATTTT,CASSLVGLTEHSGNTIYF
TRBV20-1,TRBJ2-2,-,-,TGCAGTGCTAGTCGGGTCGGAAGGAACACCGGGGAGCTGTTTTTT,CSASRVGRNTGELFF
TRBV7-2,TRBJ2-2,-,once,TGTGCCAGCAGCCGGGGACTCCACACCGGGGAGCTGTTTTTT,CASSRGLHTGELFF
TRBV5-1,TRBJ1-3,TRBD1,-,TGCGCCAGCAGCTTGGCCGGGACAGGGGGCTTTTCCGCTGGAAACACCATATATTTT,CASSLAGTGGFSAGNTIYF
TRBV19,TRBJ1-1,TRBD1,-,TGTGCCAGTAGGATGGGACAGGGTGGCACTGAAGCTTTCTTT,CASRMGQGGTEAFF
TRBV6-5,TRBJ2-1,-,few,TGTGCCAGCAGTTACAATCCCCTCACTGAGCAGTTCTTC,CASSYNPLTEQFF
TRBV4-3,TRBJ1-2,-,-,TGCGCCAGCAGCCAAGATCCCCTAACAGGGTATGGCTACACCTTC,CASSQDPLTGYGYTF
TRBV24-1,TRBJ1-1,-,-,TGTGCCACCAGTGATTCCGGAGATGAAGCTTTCTTT,CATSDSGDEAFF
TRBV11-3,TRBJ2-1,TRBD1,-,TGTGCCAGCAGCTTAGTAGGGACAGGGGGCGAGCAGTTCTTC,CASSLVGTGGEQFF
TRBV7-9,TRBJ1-1,-,-,TGTGCCAGCAGCTCGCGGACGGGGAACACTGAAGCTTTCTTT,CASSSRTGNTEAFF
TRBV28,TRBJ1-1,-,-,TGTGCCAGCAGTTTACTCAGTAGGGGGGGGCTGTCCGACGGAGCTTTCTTT,CASSLLSRGGLSDGAFF
TRBV29-1,TRBJ1-2,-,-,TGCAGCGTTGTTAGCCAGCTGAGCTATGGCTACACCTTC,CSVVSQLSYGYTF
TRBV29-1,TRBJ1-1,TRBD1,-,TGCAGCGTTGAAGAAGACAGGGCGAAGACTGAAGCTTTCTTT,CSVEEDRAKTEAFF
TRBV5-6,TRBJ2-5,-,-,TGTGCCAGCAGCGGGGGTTTCCAAGAGACCCAGTACTTC,CASSGGFQETQYF